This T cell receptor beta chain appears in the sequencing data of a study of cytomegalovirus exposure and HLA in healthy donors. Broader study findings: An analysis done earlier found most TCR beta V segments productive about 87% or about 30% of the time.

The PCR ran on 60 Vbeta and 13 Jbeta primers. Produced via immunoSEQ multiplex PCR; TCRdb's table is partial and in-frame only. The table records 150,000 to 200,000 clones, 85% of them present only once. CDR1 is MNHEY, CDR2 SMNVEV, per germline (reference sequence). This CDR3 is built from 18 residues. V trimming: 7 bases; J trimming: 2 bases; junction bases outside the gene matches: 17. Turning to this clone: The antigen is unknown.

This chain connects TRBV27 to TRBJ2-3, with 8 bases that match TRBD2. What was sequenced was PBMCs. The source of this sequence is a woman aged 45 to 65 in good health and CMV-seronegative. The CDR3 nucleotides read TGTGCCAGCACAACCCTAGAGGGCGGGAGGTTCCTCACAGATACGCAGTATTTT. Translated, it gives CASTTLEGGRFLTDTQYF.